Below, 4 T cell receptor beta chains from the same sample are listed, as sequenced in a study of T-cell memory formation after mild COVID-19 (dated by TCRdb to the early 2020s). To prepare the library, 5' RACE was applied. Instrument used: Illumina NovaSeq 6000. TCRdb reprocessing: public reads trimmed at Q25 with fastp, clones called with MiXCR, in-frame beta chains kept. Rows merge per CDR3 protein into single entries with the most common DNA and genes. The sample data list about 110,000 distinct CDR3 sequences, and around 17% of these were observed just once. In total, the top ten clones hold 5% to 7% of the sample. Sequenced input: PBMCs or a T cell subset sorted from them (not recorded which). Receptor source: a man aged 18-30 years who had mild COVID-19 (a few samples of this study predate the infection). The sample titles of this study are shuffled in the database, so cell type and time point are left out; the donor was told from shared clones.

The chain is built from TRBV7-2 and TRBJ1-6; TRBD1 matches at 7 bases. Germline CDR1 SGHTA, CDR2 FQGNSA. V shed 5 bases and J 7 bases; nucleotides not matched to a gene: 5. The CDR3 has 14 residues. The CDR3 sequence is CASSGRGGNSPLHF. CDR3 nucleotide sequence: TGTGCCAGCAGCGGCAGGGGGGGGAATTCACCCCTCCACTTT.

This chain connects TRBV20-1 to TRBJ1-2, with D unresolved. In germline, CDR1 is DFQATT, CDR2 SNEGSKA (reference sequence). Trimming removed 3 bases from V and 4 bases from J, with 9 bases in between. The CDR3 has 12 residues. The CDR3 loop reads CSASTTGYGYTF. The CDR3 DNA is TGCAGTGCTAGTACTACGGGCTATGGCTACACCTTC.

This clonotype was seen just once. This chain joins TRBV9 and TRBJ1-1; possible D gene TRBD1, 5 bases. The CDR3 is made up of 15 amino acids. With 3 bases removed from V and 4 bases from J, the gap between germline ends came to 16 bases. Germline CDR1 SGDLS, CDR2 YYNGEE. The CDR3: CASSGGGLGGTEAFF. CDR3 nucleotide sequence: TGTGCCAGCAGCGGGGGAGGACTGGGGGGCACTGAAGCTTTCTTT.

This sequence joins TRBV18 and TRBJ2-7; 9 nucleotides agree with TRBD1. Germline V gene sequence: CDR1 KGHSH, CDR2 LQKENI. This CDR3 has 13 amino acids. After removal of 4 bases from V and 6 bases from J, the junction contained 4 bases not matched to a gene. The CDR3 DNA is TGTGCCAGCTCACGTGACAGGGGGGCCGAGCAGTACGTC. Translated: CASSRDRGAEQYV.